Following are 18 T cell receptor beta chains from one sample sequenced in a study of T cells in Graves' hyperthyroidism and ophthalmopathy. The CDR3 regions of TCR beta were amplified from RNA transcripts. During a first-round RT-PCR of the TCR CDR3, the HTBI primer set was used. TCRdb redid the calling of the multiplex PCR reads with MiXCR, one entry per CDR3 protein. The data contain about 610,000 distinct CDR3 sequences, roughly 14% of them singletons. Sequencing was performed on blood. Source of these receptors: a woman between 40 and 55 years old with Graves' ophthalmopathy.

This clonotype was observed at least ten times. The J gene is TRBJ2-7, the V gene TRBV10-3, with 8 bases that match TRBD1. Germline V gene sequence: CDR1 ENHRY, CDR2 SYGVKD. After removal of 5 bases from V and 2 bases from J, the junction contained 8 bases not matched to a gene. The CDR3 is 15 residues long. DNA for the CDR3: TGTGCCATCAGTTCGGACAGGGCGGGCGCCTACGAGCAGTACTTC. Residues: CAISSDRAGAYEQYF.

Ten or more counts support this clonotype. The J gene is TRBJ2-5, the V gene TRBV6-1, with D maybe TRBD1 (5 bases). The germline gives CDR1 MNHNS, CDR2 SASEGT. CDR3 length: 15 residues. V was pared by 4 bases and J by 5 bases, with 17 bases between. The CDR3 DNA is TGTGCCAGCAGTGCCTACCAGGGTGCGACGGAGACCCAGTACTTC. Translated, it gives CASSAYQGATETQYF.

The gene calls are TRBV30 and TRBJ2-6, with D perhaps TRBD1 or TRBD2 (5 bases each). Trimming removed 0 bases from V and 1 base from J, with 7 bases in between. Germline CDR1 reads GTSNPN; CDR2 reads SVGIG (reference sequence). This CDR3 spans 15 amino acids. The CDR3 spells CAWSVGVSGANVLTF. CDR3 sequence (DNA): TGTGCCTGGAGTGTGGGGGTTTCTGGGGCCAACGTCCTGACTTTC.

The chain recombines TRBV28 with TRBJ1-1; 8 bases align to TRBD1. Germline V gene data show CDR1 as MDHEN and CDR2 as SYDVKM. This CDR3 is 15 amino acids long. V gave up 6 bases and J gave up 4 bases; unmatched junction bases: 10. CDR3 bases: TGTGCCAGCAGAAAACAGGGGGATGGGGGCACTGAAGCTTTCTTT. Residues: CASRKQGDGGTEAFF. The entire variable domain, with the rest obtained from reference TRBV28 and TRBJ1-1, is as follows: DVKVTQSSRYLVKRTGEKVFLECVQDMDHENMFWYRQDPGLGLRLIYFSYDVKMKEKGDIPEGYSVSREKKERFSLILESASTNQTSMYLCASRKQGDGGTEAFFGQGTRLTVV.

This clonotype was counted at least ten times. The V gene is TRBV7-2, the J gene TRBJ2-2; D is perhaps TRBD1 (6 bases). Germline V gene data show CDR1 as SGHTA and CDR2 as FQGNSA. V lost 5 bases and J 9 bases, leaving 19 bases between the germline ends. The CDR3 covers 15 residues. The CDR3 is CASSIRDITYRELFF. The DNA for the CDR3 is TGTGCCAGCAGCATCCGGGACATAACGTACCGGGAGCTGTTTTTT.

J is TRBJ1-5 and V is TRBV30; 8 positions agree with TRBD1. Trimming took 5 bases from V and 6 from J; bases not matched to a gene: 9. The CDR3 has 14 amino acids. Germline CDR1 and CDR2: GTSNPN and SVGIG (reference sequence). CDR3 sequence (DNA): TGTGCCTGGGCCAGACAGGGGATGGGTCAGCCCCAGCATTTT. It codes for CAWARQGMGQPQHF.

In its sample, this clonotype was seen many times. As DNA, the CDR3 is TGTGCCAGTAGTATAGGGGGGAACCAGTACACTGAAGCTTTCTTT. Amino acid sequence: CASSIGGNQYTEAFF. This sequence joins TRBV19 and TRBJ1-1; perhaps TRBD1 as D (5 bases). CDR3 length equals 15 residues. Per germline, CDR1 LNHDA and CDR2 SQIVND (reference sequence). Trimming removed 1 base from V and 3 bases from J, with 12 bases in between. Complete variable domain (other parts from reference TRBV19 and TRBJ1-1): DGGITQSPKYLFRKEGQNVTLSCEQNLNHDAMYWYRQDPGQGLRLIYYSQIVNDFQKGDIAEGYSVSREKKESFPLTVTSAQKNPTAFYLCASSIGGNQYTEAFFGQGTRLTVV.

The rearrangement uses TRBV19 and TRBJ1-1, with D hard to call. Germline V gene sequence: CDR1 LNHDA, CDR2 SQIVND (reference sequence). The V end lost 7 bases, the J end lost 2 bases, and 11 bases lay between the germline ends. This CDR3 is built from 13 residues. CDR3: CASKTGFNTEAFF. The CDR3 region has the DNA TGTGCCAGTAAGACGGGCTTTAACACTGAAGCTTTCTTT.

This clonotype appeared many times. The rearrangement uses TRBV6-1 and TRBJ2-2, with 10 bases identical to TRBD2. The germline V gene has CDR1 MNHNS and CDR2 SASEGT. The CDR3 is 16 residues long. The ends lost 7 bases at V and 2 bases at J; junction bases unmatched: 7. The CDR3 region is CASTAGLAANTGELFF. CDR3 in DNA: TGTGCCAGCACCGCCGGACTAGCGGCTAACACCGGGGAGCTGTTTTTT.

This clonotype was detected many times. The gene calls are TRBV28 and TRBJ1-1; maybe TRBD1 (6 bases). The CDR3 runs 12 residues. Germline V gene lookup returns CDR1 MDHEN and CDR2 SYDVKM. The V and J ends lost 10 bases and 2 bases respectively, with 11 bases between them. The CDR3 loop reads CATRTANTEAFF. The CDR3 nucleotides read TGTGCCACCCGGACAGCTAACACTGAAGCTTTCTTT.

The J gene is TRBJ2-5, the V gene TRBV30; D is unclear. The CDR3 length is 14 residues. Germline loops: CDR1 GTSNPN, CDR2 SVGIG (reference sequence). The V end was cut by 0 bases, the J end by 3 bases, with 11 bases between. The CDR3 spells CAWSVGPVKETQYF. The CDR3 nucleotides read TGTGCCTGGAGTGTAGGGCCAGTAAAAGAGACCCAGTACTTC.

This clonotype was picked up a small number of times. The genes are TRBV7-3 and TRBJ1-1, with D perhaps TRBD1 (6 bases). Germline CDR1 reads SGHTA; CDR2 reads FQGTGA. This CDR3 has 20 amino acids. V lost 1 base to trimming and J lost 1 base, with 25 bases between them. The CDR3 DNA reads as TGTGCCAGCAGCTTAAAGGGGGTGGAGGGGGGTCCCCGGAGGAACACTGAAGCTTTCTTT. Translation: CASSLKGVEGGPRRNTEAFF.

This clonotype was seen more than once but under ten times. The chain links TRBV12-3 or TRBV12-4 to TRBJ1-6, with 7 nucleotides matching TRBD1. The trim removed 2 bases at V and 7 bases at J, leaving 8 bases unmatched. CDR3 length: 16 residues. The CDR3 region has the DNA TGTGCCAGCAGTTTAAGCGCCTCAGGGGGAAATTCACCCCTCCACTTT. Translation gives CASSLSASGGNSPLHF.

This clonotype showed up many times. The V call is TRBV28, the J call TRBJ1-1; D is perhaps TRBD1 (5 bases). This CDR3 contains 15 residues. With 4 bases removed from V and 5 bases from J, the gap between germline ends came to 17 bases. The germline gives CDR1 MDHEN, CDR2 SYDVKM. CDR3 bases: TGTGCCAGCAGTTCCACAGGCACCGGGGTGACTGAAGCTTTCTTT. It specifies CASSSTGTGVTEAFF.

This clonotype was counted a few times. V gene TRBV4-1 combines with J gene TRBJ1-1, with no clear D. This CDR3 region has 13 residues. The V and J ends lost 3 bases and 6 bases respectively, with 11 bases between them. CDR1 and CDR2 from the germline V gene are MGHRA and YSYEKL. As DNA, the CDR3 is TGCGCCAGCAGCCAGGAGTCCAGCGCTGAAGCTTTCTTT. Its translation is CASSQESSAEAFF.

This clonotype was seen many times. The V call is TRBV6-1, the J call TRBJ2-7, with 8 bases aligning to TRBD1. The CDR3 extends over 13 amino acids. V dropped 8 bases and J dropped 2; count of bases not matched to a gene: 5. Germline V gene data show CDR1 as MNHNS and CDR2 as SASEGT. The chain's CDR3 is CASGGQDAYEQYF. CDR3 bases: TGTGCCAGCGGGGGACAGGACGCCTACGAGCAGTACTTC.

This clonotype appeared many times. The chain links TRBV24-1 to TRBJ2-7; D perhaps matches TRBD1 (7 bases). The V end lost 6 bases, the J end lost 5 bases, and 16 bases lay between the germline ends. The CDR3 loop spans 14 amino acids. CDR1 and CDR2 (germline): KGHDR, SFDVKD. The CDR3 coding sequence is TGTGCCACCAGTCCCACAGGGGACTTGCACGAGCAGTACTTC. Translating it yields CATSPTGDLHEQYF.

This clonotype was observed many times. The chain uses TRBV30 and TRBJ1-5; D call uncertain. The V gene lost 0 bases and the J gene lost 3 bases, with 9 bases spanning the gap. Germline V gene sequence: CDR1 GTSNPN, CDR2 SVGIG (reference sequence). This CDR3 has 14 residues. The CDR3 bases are TGTGCCTGGAGTGTGGGAAATATCAATCAGCCCCAGCATTTT. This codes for CAWSVGNINQPQHF.